These 20 T cell receptor beta chains were all obtained from the same sample, sequenced in a study of siplizumab effects on memory and regulatory T cells. Researchers maintained the mixed lymphocyte reaction cells in coculture at 37°C for less than seven days. The table came from immunoSEQ multiplex PCR; TCRdb's copy has only in-frame clones and leaves some out. The sample records about 15,000 clones, 40% to 45% being singletons. The antigens of these receptors remain unknown. Source material: CFSE-low (dividing) CD4+ T cells sorted from an allogeneic mixed lymphocyte reaction. The receptors stem from a human donor in good health; the cells came from an allogeneic mixed lymphocyte reaction. Some clones in this sample may be carry-over from other donors' samples.

This clone came up a few times. The V and J genes are TRBV7-8 and TRBJ2-5; D ambiguous. The CDR3 contains 11 residues. Per germline, CDR1 SGHVS and CDR2 FQNEAQ. V was pared by 5 bases and J by 2 bases, with 3 bases between. As DNA, the CDR3 is TGTGCCAGCAGCCCTCAAGAGACCCAGTACTTC. This gives the protein CASSPQETQYF.

This clone turned up a few times. V and J are TRBV28 and TRBJ1-5, with 11 bases that match TRBD1. The CDR3 is 15 residues long. V was pared by 6 bases and J by 1 base, with 2 bases of the junction left unmatched. Germline CDR1 reads MDHEN; CDR2 reads SYDVKM. In DNA form, the CDR3 reads TGTGCCAGCAGGGGACAGGGGGAGAGCAATCAGCCCCAGCATTTT. Translation: CASRGQGESNQPQHF.

The chain has TRBV10-3 and TRBJ2-1, with a weak D call TRBD2 (6 bases). CDR3 length: 13 amino acids. Germline lookup yields CDR1 ENHRY and CDR2 SYGVKD. V was trimmed by 5 bases and J by 4 bases, leaving 9 bases between them. DNA for the CDR3: TGTGCCATCAGTCGGGGGACTTACAATGAGCAGTTCTTC. It codes for CAISRGTYNEQFF.

The chain has TRBV27 and TRBJ2-5; either TRBD1 or TRBD2 may supply D (6 bases each). The germline V and J ends were trimmed by 6 bases and 1 base, with 12 bases remaining between them. There are 14 residues in the CDR3. Germline V gives CDR1 MNHEY, CDR2 SMNVEV (reference sequence). CDR3 sequence (DNA): TGTGCCAGCAGGGGGGGCGCCCGCCAAGAGACCCAGTACTTC. Translation gives CASRGGARQETQYF.

By sample fraction, this clone is medium-sized. This specimen includes other DNA sequences encoding the same CDR3. V and J are TRBV5-1 and TRBJ2-1; the D is unclear. Germline CDR1 reads SGHRS; CDR2 reads YFSETQ. V was shortened by 0 bases and J by 0 bases, with 7 bases between the two germline ends. The CDR3 spans 15 residues. The CDR3 DNA is TGCGCCAGCAGCTTGGTAAGGAGCTCCTACAATGAGCAGTTCTTC. It is translated as CASSLVRSSYNEQFF.

The chain couples TRBV2 to TRBJ2-7; 9 bases agree with TRBD2. Per germline, CDR1 SNHLY and CDR2 FYNNEI. V lost 0 bases and J lost 0; bases outside the gene matches: 12. This CDR3 has 19 residues. The CDR3 region is CASSEARGSGRFSSYEQYF. CDR3 sequence (DNA): TGTGCCAGCAGTGAAGCGCGCGGTAGCGGGAGATTTAGCTCCTACGAGCAGTACTTC.

In this sample, this clone is medium-sized. V gene TRBV5-1 combines with J gene TRBJ1-2; TRBD1 matches 7 bases. V was pared by 2 bases and J by 7 bases, with 8 bases of the junction left unmatched. CDR1 and CDR2 from the germline V gene are SGHRS and YFSETQ. This CDR3 has 14 residues. CDR3 region: CASSFSGTVSGYTF. Here the CDR3 DNA reads TGCGCCAGCAGCTTCTCCGGGACAGTAAGTGGCTACACCTTC.

The chain couples TRBV29-1 to TRBJ1-2; the match to TRBD1 covers 8 bases. The CDR3 sequence is 12 residues long. The germline gives CDR1 SQVTM, CDR2 ANQGSEA. Losses at the gene ends were 6 bases for V and 7 bases for J; bases not matched to a gene: 7. In DNA form, the CDR3 reads TGCAGCGTCGCGACAGGGGACCTTGGCTACACCTTC. Its translation is CSVATGDLGYTF.

The V gene is TRBV19, the J gene TRBJ2-1; 10 nucleotides align to TRBD1. The ends lost 7 bases at V and 1 base at J; junction bases unmatched: 4. This CDR3 is 15 amino acids long. Germline-derived CDR1 and CDR2 are LNHDA and SQIVND (reference sequence). The CDR3 protein is CASKPGQGSYNEQFF. The CDR3 DNA follows: TGTGCCAGTAAACCGGGACAGGGGTCCTACAATGAGCAGTTCTTC.

This clone was found a few times. Here the CDR3 reads CASSLAVGVLAKNIQYF. In nucleotides, the CDR3 is TGTGCCAGCAGCTTGGCCGTGGGCGTGCTAGCCAAAAACATTCAGTACTTC. The chain combines TRBV5-6 with TRBJ2-4, with D hard to call. Germline loops: CDR1 SGHDT, CDR2 YYEEEE. Trimming removed 0 bases from V and 0 bases from J, with 13 bases in between. The CDR3 is 17 residues long.

V usage is TRBV11-2 and J usage is TRBJ2-7; D unresolved. Germline CDR1 reads SGHAT; CDR2 reads FQNNGV. This CDR3 spans 12 amino acids. Deletions cut 5 bases from V and 2 bases from J, with 7 bases between. The CDR3 bases are TGTGCCAGCAGCCCTCTTGCCTACGAGCAGTACTTC. The encoded protein is CASSPLAYEQYF. Looking up the rest from reference TRBV11-2 and TRBJ2-7 gives the full variable domain: EAGVAQSPRYKIIEKRQSVAFWCNPISGHATLYWYQQILGQGPKLLIQFQNNGVVDDSQLPKDRFSAERLKGVDSTLKIQPAKLEDSAVYLCASSPLAYEQYFGPGTRLTVT.

The rearrangement links TRBV7-3 to TRBJ1-5, with unresolved D. The CDR3 length is 16 residues. Germline lookup yields CDR1 SGHTA and CDR2 FQGTGA. Between the trimmed V and J ends, which lost 6 bases and 6 bases, there was a span of 21 bases. CDR3 region: CASSCCCWCLGQPQHF. The CDR3 DNA reads as TGTGCCAGCAGTTGCTGTTGTTGGTGCCTCGGTCAGCCCCAGCATTTT.

V gene TRBV29-1 combines with J gene TRBJ2-7, with D maybe TRBD1 (5 bases). V was trimmed by 4 bases and J by 4 bases, leaving 11 bases between them. Germline CDR1 SQVTM, CDR2 ANQGSEA. CDR3 length: 12 amino acids. CDR3 loop: CSVVAGIYEQYF. The CDR3 DNA reads TGCAGCGTTGTTGCAGGGATTTACGAGCAGTACTTC.

The chain joins TRBV30 to TRBJ1-5; D unclear. CDR3 length: 16 amino acids. V gave up 1 base and J gave up 2 bases, with 15 bases separating them. Germline V gives CDR1 GTSNPN, CDR2 SVGIG (reference sequence). CDR3: CAWSGVGGWGNQPQHF. The DNA of the CDR3 is TGTGCCTGGAGTGGAGTTGGCGGGTGGGGCAATCAGCCCCAGCATTTT.

This clone has only a few counts. The J gene is TRBJ1-1, the V gene TRBV25-1; the match to TRBD1 covers 8 bases. With 7 bases clipped from V and 7 bases from J, the junction kept 5 bases outside the gene matches. The CDR3 spans 12 residues. CDR1 and CDR2 (germline): MGHDK, SYGVNS. For the CDR3, the DNA is TGTGCCAGCAAAACCGGGACAGGTGAAGCTTTCTTT. It is translated as CASKTGTGEAFF.

This clone showed up just once. The rearrangement joins TRBV9 to TRBJ1-3; no firm D call. V lost 2 bases, J lost 4 bases, and 4 bases lay in between. The germline CDR1 and CDR2 sequences are SGDLS and YYNGEE. This CDR3 has 12 residues. DNA of the CDR3: TGTGCCAGCAGCGTGACGGGAAACACCATATATTTT. Encoded protein: CASSVTGNTIYF.

The chain couples TRBV6-5 to TRBJ1-2; tentative D call: TRBD1 (6 bases). The V gene lost 5 bases and the J gene lost 5 bases, with 15 bases spanning the gap. This CDR3 is built from 14 residues. CDR1 MNHEY and CDR2 SVGAGI come from the germline V gene. The CDR3 reads CASSRAGGKYGYTF. CDR3 DNA sequence: TGTGCCAGCAGTCGCGCGGGGGGCAAGTATGGCTACACCTTC.

This rearrangement joins TRBV30 to TRBJ2-7, with TRBD2 as a possible D gene (5 bases). The CDR3 runs to 12 residues. The ends were cut back, 4 bases at V and 6 bases at J, with 13 bases in the middle. Germline loops: CDR1 GTSNPN, CDR2 SVGIG (reference sequence). The CDR3 DNA is TGTGCCTGGAATCTTCGTGGGAGCGAGCAGTACTTC. Translated, it gives CAWNLRGSEQYF.

V and J are TRBV25-1 and TRBJ2-3; TRBD2 matches at 10 bases. This CDR3 is built from 16 residues. Germline lookup yields CDR1 MGHDK and CDR2 SYGVNS. V was pared by 8 bases and J by 4 bases, with 12 bases of the junction left unmatched. For the CDR3, the DNA is TGTGCCAGCTCCGTACAGCGGACTAGCGGATCAGATACGCAGTATTTT. Translation gives CASSVQRTSGSDTQYF. Drawing the rest from reference TRBV25-1 and TRBJ2-3, the complete variable domain is EADIYQTPRYLVIGTGKKITLECSQTMGHDKMYWYQQDPGMELHLIHYSYGVNSTEKGDLSSESTVSRIRTEHFPLTLESARPSHTSQYLCASSVQRTSGSDTQYFGPGTRLTVL.

The chain combines TRBV18 with TRBJ2-3, with 8 bases identical to TRBD2. V was clipped by 0 bases and J by 9 bases; unmatched bases: 5. Germline assignment: CDR1 KGHSH and CDR2 LQKENI. This CDR3 region has 14 residues. This chain's CDR3 is CASSPPSAGGTQYF. The CDR3 DNA follows: TGTGCCAGCTCACCACCGTCGGCGGGAGGAACGCAGTATTTT. The full variable domain, in which reference TRBV18 and TRBJ2-3 provide the parts outside the CDR3, is NAGVMQNPRHLVRRRGQEARLRCSPMKGHSHVYWYRQLPEEGLKFMVYLQKENIIDESGMPKERFSAEFPKEGPSILRIQQVVRGDSAAYFCASSPPSAGGTQYFGPGTRLTVL.